The rows below give T cell receptor beta chains drawn from one sample of a study of CD8+ T cells in alopecia areata. Data came from immunoSEQ multiplex PCR; TCRdb stores just in-frame clones and leaves some out. The sample has around 80,000 clones; roughly half are singletons. The sequenced material came from NKG2D-high CD8+ T cells sorted from blood. Every receptor here comes from a human donor with alopecia areata. Both conserved end residues are part of each CDR3. A D gene is named only where the DNA matches it firmly. Expanded clones are given a class, and other clones once, few, many or no size at all.

TRBJ2-1	.	.	TRBV27	CASSYRETPGEQFF	TGTGCCAGCAGTTATAGGGAGACCCCGGGTGAGCAGTTCTTC
TRBJ2-3	medium-sized	.	TRBV5-6	CASSRDLTQYF	TGTGCCAGCAGTCGGGACTTAACGCAGTATTTT
TRBJ1-5	.	.	TRBV28	CASSSPEWGWSQPQHF	TGTGCCAGCAGTTCACCTGAGTGGGGCTGGTCACAGCCCCAGCATTTT
TRBJ2-2	.	TRBD1	TRBV4-1	CASSQEARGTGELFF	TGCGCCAGCAGCCAAGAAGCCAGGGGGACCGGGGAGCTGTTTTTT
TRBJ2-1	.	TRBD1	TRBV29-1	CSVGGTGKFSYNEQFF	TGCAGCGTTGGGGGGACAGGGAAATTCTCCTACAATGAGCAGTTCTTC
TRBJ2-3	.	.	TRBV9	CASSAFPGAGSPTDTQYF	TGTGCCAGCAGCGCGTTTCCGGGGGCCGGTTCTCCCACAGATACGCAGTATTTT
TRBJ2-3	few	.	TRBV7-9	CASSLEMTGTVLRDTQYF	TGTGCCAGCAGCTTAGAGATGACCGGGACGGTTCTCCGAGATACGCAGTATTTT
TRBJ2-1	.	.	TRBV7-6	CASSWQGGEQFF	TGTGCCAGCAGCTGGCAAGGAGGCGAGCAGTTCTTC
TRBJ2-1	.	TRBD1	TRBV4-3	CASSQAGGSYNEQFF	TGCGCCAGCAGCCAAGCAGGGGGCTCCTACAATGAGCAGTTCTTC
TRBJ2-7	.	TRBD2	TRBV27	CASSPPGLGSYEQYF	TGTGCCAGCAGTCCCCCGGGACTAGGTTCCTACGAGCAGTACTTC
TRBJ1-1	.	.	TRBV29-1	CSVEEGLNTEAFF	TGCAGCGTTGAAGAAGGTTTGAACACTGAAGCTTTCTTT
TRBJ2-7	once	TRBD2	TRBV2	CASSEWGTTTYEQYF	TGTGCCAGCAGTGAATGGGGGACTACGACCTACGAGCAGTACTTC
TRBJ2-1	.	TRBD2	TRBV27	CASTFPELTAGVNEQFF	TGTGCCAGCACCTTTCCCGAACTCACTGCGGGAGTTAATGAGCAGTTCTTC
TRBJ2-7	.	.	TRBV29-1	CSVERHLPYEQYF	TGCAGCGTTGAAAGGCACCTACCCTACGAGCAGTACTTC
TRBJ1-2	once	.	TRBV27	CASGFTLGGLGYTF	TGTGCCAGCGGCTTCACGCTCGGAGGGCTGGGTTACACCTTC
TRBJ2-4	few	.	TRBV28	CASSPHGGVLNIQYF	TGTGCCAGCAGCCCCCACGGGGGAGTCCTAAACATTCAGTACTTC
TRBJ2-5	.	.	TRBV5-1	CASSSLKRLRQEGKTQYF	TGCGCCAGCAGCTCCCTGAAACGATTGAGACAGGAGGGGAAGACCCAGTACTTC
TRBJ2-3	.	TRBD2	TRBV2	CATLAGAHGTQYF	TGTGCCACCCTAGCGGGGGCCCATGGTACGCAGTATTTT
TRBJ2-3	.	.	TRBV27	CASIVSFGADTQYF	TGTGCCAGCATAGTTTCGTTCGGGGCAGATACGCAGTATTTT
TRBJ2-7	.	TRBD1	TRBV29-1	CSVDLGRGSHEQYF	TGCAGCGTTGACTTGGGCAGGGGGTCCCACGAGCAGTACTTC
TRBJ2-3	.	TRBD2	TRBV27	CASSPGTTHTQYF	TGTGCCAGCAGTCCCGGGACTACACATACGCAGTATTTT
TRBJ2-7	few	TRBD1	TRBV4-3	CASSPGQAAEEQYF	TGCGCCAGCAGCCCGGGACAGGCGGCTGAGGAGCAGTACTTC